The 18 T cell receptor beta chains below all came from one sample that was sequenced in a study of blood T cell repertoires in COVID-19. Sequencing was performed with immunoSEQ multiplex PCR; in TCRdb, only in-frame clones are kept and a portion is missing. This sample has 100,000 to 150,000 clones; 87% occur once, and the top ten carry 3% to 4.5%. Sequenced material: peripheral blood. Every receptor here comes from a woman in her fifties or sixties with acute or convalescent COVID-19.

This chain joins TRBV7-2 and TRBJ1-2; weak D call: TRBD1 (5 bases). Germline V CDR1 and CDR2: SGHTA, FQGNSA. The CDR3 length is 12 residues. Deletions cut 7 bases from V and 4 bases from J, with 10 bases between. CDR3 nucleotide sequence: TGTGCCAGCACGCGACAGACCTATGGCTACACCTTC. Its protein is CASTRQTYGYTF. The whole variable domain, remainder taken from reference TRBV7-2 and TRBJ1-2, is GAGVSQSPSNKVTEKGKDVELRCDPISGHTALYWYRQSLGQGLEFLIYFQGNSAPDKSGLPSDRFSAERTGGSVSTLTIQRTQQEDSAVYLCASTRQTYGYTFGSGTRLTVV.

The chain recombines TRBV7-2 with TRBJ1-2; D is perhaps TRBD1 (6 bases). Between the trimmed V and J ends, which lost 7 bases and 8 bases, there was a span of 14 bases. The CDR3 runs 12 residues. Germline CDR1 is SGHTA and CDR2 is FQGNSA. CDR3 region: CASTPDSRGYTF. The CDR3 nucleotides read TGTGCCAGCACTCCGGACAGTAGAGGCTACACCTTC.

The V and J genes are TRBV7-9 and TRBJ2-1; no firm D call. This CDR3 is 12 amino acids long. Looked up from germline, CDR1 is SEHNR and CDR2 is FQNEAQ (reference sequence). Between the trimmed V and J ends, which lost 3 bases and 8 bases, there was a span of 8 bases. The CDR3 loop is CASSLSRDEQFF. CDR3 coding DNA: TGTGCCAGCAGCTTGTCACGCGATGAGCAGTTCTTC.

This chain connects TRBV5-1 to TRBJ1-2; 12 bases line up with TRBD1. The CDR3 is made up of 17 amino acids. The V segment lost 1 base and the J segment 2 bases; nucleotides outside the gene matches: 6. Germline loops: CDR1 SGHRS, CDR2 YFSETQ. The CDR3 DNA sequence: TGCGCCAGCAGCTTGAGGGGACAGGGGGCGTCGAACTATGGCTACACCTTC. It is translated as CASSLRGQGASNYGYTF.

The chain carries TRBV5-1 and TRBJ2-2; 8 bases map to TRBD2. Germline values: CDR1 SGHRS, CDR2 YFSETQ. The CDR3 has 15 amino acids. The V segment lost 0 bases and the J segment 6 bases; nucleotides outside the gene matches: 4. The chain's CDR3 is CASSLAGGEPGELFF. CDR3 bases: TGCGCCAGCAGCTTGGCGGGAGGGGAACCCGGGGAGCTGTTTTTT.

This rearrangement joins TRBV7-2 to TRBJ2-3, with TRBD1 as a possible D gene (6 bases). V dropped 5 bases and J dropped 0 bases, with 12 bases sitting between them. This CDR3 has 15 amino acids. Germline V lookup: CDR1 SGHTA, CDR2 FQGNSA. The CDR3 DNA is TGTGCCAGCAGCCCGATGGGGGCGAGCACAGATACGCAGTATTTT. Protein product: CASSPMGASTDTQYF.

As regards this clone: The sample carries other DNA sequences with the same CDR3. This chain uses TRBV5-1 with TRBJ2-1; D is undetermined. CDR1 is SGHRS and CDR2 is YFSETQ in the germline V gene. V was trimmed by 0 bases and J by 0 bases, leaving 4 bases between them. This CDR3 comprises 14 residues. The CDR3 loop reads CASSLGSSYNEQFF. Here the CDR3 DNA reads TGCGCCAGCAGCTTGGGGAGCTCCTACAATGAGCAGTTCTTC.

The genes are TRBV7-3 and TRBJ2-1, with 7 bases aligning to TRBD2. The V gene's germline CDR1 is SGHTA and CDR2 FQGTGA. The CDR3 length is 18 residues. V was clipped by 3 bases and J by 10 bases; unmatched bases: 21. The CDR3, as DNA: TGTGCCAGCAGCTTTGGAGGGGCTTGGGAGGGGCCCGGGAGGGAGCAGTTCTTC. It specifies CASSFGGAWEGPGREQFF.

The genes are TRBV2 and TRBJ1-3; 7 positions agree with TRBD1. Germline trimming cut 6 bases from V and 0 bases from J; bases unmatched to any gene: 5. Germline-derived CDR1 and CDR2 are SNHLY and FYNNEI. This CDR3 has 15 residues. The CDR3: CASRSDRASGNTIYF. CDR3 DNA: TGTGCCAGCAGGAGTGACAGGGCCTCTGGAAACACCATATATTTT.

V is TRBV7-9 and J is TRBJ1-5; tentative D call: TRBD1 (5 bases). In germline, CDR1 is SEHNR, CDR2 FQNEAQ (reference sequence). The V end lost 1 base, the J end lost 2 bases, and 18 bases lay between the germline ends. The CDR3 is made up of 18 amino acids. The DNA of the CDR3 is TGTGCCAGCAGCTTAGGGCGCGTGGGCAGGGCGGGCAATCAGCCCCAGCATTTT. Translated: CASSLGRVGRAGNQPQHF.

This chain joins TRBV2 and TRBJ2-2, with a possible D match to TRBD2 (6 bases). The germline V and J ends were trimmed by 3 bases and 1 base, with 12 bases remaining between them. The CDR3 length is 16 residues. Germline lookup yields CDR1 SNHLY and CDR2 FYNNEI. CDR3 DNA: TGTGCCAGCAGTGAGGTAGCGGCCCTGAACACCGGGGAGCTGTTTTTT. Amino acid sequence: CASSEVAALNTGELFF.

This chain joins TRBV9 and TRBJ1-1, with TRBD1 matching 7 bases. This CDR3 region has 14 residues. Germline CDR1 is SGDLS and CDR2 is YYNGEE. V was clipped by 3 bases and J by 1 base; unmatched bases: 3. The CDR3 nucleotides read TGTGCCAGCAGCGCCGGACAGGAGAACACTGAAGCTTTCTTT. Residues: CASSAGQENTEAFF.

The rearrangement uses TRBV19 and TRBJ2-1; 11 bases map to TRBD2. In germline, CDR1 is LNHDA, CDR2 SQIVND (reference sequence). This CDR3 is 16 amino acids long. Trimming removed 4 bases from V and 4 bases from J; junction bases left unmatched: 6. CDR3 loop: CASSTWLAGGYNEQFF. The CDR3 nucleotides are TGTGCCAGTAGTACGTGGCTAGCGGGAGGATACAATGAGCAGTTCTTC.

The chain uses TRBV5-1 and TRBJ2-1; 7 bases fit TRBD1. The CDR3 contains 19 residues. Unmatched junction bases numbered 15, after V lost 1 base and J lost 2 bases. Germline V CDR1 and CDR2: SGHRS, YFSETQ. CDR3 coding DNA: TGCGCCAGCAGCTTGTGGGGGCCCCAGACAGGGATGGCCTACAATGAGCAGTTCTTC. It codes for CASSLWGPQTGMAYNEQFF.

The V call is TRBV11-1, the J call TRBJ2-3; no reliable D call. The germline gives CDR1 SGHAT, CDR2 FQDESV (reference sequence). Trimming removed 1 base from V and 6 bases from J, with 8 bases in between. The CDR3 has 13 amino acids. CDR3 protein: CASSLGPPDTQYF. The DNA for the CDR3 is TGTGCCAGCAGCTTAGGGCCCCCGGATACGCAGTATTTT. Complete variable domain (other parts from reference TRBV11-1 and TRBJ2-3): EAEVAQSPRYKITEKSQAVAFWCDPISGHATLYWYRQILGQGPELLVQFQDESVVDDSQLPKDRFSAERLKGVDSTLKIQPAELGDSAMYLCASSLGPPDTQYFGPGTRLTVL.

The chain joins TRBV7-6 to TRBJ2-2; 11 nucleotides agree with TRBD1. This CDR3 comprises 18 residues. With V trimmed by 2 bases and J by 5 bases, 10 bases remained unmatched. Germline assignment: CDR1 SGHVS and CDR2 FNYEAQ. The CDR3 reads CASSLLPGTGGGTGELFF. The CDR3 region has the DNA TGTGCCAGCAGCTTACTCCCCGGGACAGGGGGGGGAACCGGGGAGCTGTTTTTT.

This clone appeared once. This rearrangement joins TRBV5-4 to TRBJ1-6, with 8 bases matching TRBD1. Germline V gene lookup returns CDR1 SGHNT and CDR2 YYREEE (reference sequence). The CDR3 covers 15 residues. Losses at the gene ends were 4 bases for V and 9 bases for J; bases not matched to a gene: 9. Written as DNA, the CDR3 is TGTGCCAGCAGCCCAGGGGGCACGGGAGGTTCACCCCTCCACTTT. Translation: CASSPGGTGGSPLHF.

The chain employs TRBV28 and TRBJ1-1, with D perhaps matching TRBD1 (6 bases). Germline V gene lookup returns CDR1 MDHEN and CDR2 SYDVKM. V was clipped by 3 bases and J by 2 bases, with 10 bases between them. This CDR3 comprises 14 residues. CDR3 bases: TGTGCCAGCAGTTTCAAAGGGGGAAACACTGAAGCTTTCTTT. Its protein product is CASSFKGGNTEAFF.